The rows below give T cell receptor beta chains drawn from one sample of a study of T cell responses to AZD1222 COVID-19 vaccine. Clones were read by immunoSEQ multiplex PCR, and TCRdb kept only the in-frame ones, dropping some. The profile shows 130,000 to 150,000 clones, approximately 90% of them singletons. Sequencing was performed on peripheral blood, taken on day 0 of MenACWY control vaccination. The receptors stem from an adult in good health. The CDR3 runs from the conserved cysteine through the conserved F or W. D genes are given only for firm matches. Where a row states a size, it is once, few, many or the class of an expanded clone; other rows omit it.

abundance	v_gene	d_gene	j_gene	len	CDR3nt	CDR3aa
NA	TRBV24-1	TRBD2	TRBJ2-3	15	TGTGCCACCAGTGGTTCCGGGGGGGGCACAGATACGCAGTATTTT	CATSGSGGGTDTQYF
NA	TRBV4-3	NA	TRBJ1-5	15	TGCGCCAGCAGCCAATCATCGTCGGCGGCTCAGCCCCAGCATTTT	CASSQSSSAAQPQHF
NA	TRBV14	TRBD2	TRBJ2-3	17	TGTGCCAGCAGCCATGGACTAGCGGGAGGGAACACAGATACGCAGTATTTT	CASSHGLAGGNTDTQYF
NA	TRBV29-1	NA	TRBJ2-1	13	TGCAGCGGGCAGATCGGAGCATACAATGAGCAGTTCTTC	CSGQIGAYNEQFF
NA	TRBV27	TRBD2	TRBJ2-7	15	TGTGCCAGCAGTTTAGGTGTAGCGGGGGGCTACGAGCAGTACTTC	CASSLGVAGGYEQYF
NA	TRBV7-8	NA	TRBJ2-7	13	TGTGCCACTGGAAGTAGATTAGTCTACGAGCAGTACTTC	CATGSRLVYEQYF
NA	TRBV7-8	TRBD1	TRBJ1-1	15	TGTGCCAGCACCCTCCGGGACAGGGAAATGACTGAAGCTTTCTTT	CASTLRDREMTEAFF
NA	TRBV24-1	TRBD1	TRBJ1-2	14	TGTGCCACCAGTGACCTGGACAGGGACTATGGCTACACCTTC	CATSDLDRDYGYTF
NA	TRBV7-8	NA	TRBJ1-2	16	TGTGCCAGCAGCCCCCCCTCAGGACAGCACTCAAATGGCTACACCTTC	CASSPPSGQHSNGYTF
NA	TRBV5-1	TRBD2	TRBJ2-7	14	TGCGCCAGCAGGAGTCTAGCGGGAGACTACGAGCAGTACTTC	CASRSLAGDYEQYF
NA	TRBV4-1	NA	TRBJ1-2	15	TGCGCCAGCAGCCAAGACAGCATGAATTACTATGGCTACACCTTC	CASSQDSMNYYGYTF
NA	TRBV28	NA	TRBJ2-3	15	TGTGCCAGCAGTTTGGGGCGAGGGGACACAGATACGCAGTATTTT	CASSLGRGDTDTQYF
NA	TRBV5-4	TRBD1	TRBJ2-3	16	TGTGCCAGCAGCTTGTCGTTGACAGGGAGCACAGATACGCAGTATTTT	CASSLSLTGSTDTQYF
NA	TRBV10-3	NA	TRBJ2-1	13	TGTGCCATCAGTGAGGTTCCTCAGAATGAGCAGTTCTTC	CAISEVPQNEQFF
NA	TRBV29-1	TRBD2	TRBJ2-7	15	TGCAGCGTTGAAATTCCGACTAGCAGGCCCTACGAGCAGTACTTC	CSVEIPTSRPYEQYF
NA	TRBV7-2	NA	TRBJ1-3	16	TGTGCCAGCAGCTCCGGGCAGCTCGCCTCTGGAAACACCATATATTTT	CASSSGQLASGNTIYF
NA	TRBV19	TRBD2	TRBJ2-6	16	TGTGCCAGTACTCAGCGGGGGGCCTCTGGGGCCAACGTCCTGACTTTC	CASTQRGASGANVLTF
NA	TRBV12-5	NA	TRBJ1-1	14	TGTGCTAGTGGTTGGGACGAAATGAACACTGAAGCTTTCTTT	CASGWDEMNTEAFF
NA	TRBV7-3	NA	TRBJ2-3	13	TGTGCCAGCAGCCTGATAGGGACAGATACGCAGTATTTT	CASSLIGTDTQYF
NA	TRBV13	NA	TRBJ2-7	15	TGTGCCAGCAGCTCAAGGACAGACCTGACCTACGAGCAGTACTTC	CASSSRTDLTYEQYF
NA	TRBV7-5	NA	TRBJ2-3	16	TGTGCCAGAAGCACAGGGACTAGCGACCCCACAGATACGCAGTATTTT	CARSTGTSDPTDTQYF
NA	TRBV3-1/TRBV3-2	TRBD2	TRBJ2-1	17	TGTGCCAGCAGCCAAGACACACTAGCGGGATACTACAATGAGCAGTTCTTC	CASSQDTLAGYYNEQFF
NA	TRBV5-4	NA	TRBJ2-7	18	TGTGCCAGCAGTCCCTGGGTGGGGGAAGCGGAGAGCTCCTACGAGCAGTACTTC	CASSPWVGEAESSYEQYF
NA	TRBV6-4	NA	TRBJ2-1	16	TGTGCCAGCAGTGACCGGACACAGAGCTCCTACAATGAGCAGTTCTTC	CASSDRTQSSYNEQFF
NA	TRBV9	NA	TRBJ2-1	14	TGTGCCAGCAGCGTTGACCCTAACTTCAATGAGCAGTTCTTC	CASSVDPNFNEQFF
NA	TRBV9	TRBD1	TRBJ2-7	13	TGTGCCAGCAGCGTAGCAGGGGGCTTCGAGCAGTACTTC	CASSVAGGFEQYF
once	TRBV5-4	NA	TRBJ1-2	14	TGTGCCAGCAGCTTGCAGGGAACGGACTATGGCTACACCTTC	CASSLQGTDYGYTF
once	TRBV4-2	TRBD1	TRBJ2-5	16	TGTGCCAGCAGCGTAGAGGGACAGGGAAACCAAGAGACCCAGTACTTC	CASSVEGQGNQETQYF
once	TRBV18	NA	TRBJ1-1	13	TGTGCCAGCTCACGGGACGGAAACACTGAAGCTTTCTTT	CASSRDGNTEAFF
NA	TRBV6-1	NA	TRBJ2-3	14	TGTGCCAGCAGTGAACACGTTAGCACAGATACGCAGTATTTT	CASSEHVSTDTQYF
NA	TRBV6-1	NA	TRBJ1-5	16	TGTGCCAGCAGTGATAATATAGGCTTTTCAGGGCAGCCCCAGCATTTT	CASSDNIGFSGQPQHF
NA	TRBV3-1/TRBV3-2	NA	TRBJ2-1	16	TGTGCCAGCAGCCGCTCAGCCGGCATAGGGGCCCATGAGCAGTTCTTC	CASSRSAGIGAHEQFF
NA	TRBV2	NA	TRBJ1-5	13	TGTGCCAGCAGTGCCGGCCGGTGGGAGCCCCAGCATTTT	CASSAGRWEPQHF
NA	TRBV6-5	TRBD1	TRBJ1-5	16	TGTGCCAGCAGTTACTCGAAGGGACAGGGCGATCAGCCCCAGCATTTT	CASSYSKGQGDQPQHF